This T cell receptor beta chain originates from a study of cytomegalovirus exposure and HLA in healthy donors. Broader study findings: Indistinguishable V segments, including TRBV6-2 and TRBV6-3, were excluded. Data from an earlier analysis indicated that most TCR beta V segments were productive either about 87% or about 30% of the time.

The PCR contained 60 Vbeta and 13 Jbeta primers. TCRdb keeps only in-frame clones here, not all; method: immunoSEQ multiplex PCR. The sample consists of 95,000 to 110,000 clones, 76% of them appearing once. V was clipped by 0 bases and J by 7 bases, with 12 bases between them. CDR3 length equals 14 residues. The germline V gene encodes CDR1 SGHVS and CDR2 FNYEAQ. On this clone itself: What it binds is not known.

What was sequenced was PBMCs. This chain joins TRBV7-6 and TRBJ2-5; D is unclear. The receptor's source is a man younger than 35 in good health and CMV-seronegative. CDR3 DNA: TGTGCCAGCAGCTTAGCGACTGTTGAAGGGACCCAGTACTTC. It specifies CASSLATVEGTQYF.